The 12 T cell receptor beta chains in this list originate from one sample, sequenced in a study of beta chain features in type 1 diabetes. Reverse transcription of all isolated RNA meant that expressed TCRB transcripts were sequenced. Here immunoSEQ multiplex PCR was the method, and the copy in TCRdb shows in-frame clones only, minus some. The profile covers about 110,000 clones, with almost 40% appearing a single time and approximately 0.065% taken by the ten largest. The sequenced sample was stem cell memory CD4+ T cells from blood. The receptors were gathered from a young woman in good health.

This chain connects TRBV29-1 to TRBJ2-5; TRBD2 matches at 12 bases. Per the germline V gene, CDR1 is SQVTM and CDR2 is ANQGSEA. V was clipped by 8 bases and J by 7 bases; unmatched bases: 14. This CDR3 region has 15 residues. CDR3 DNA: TGCAGCCTGACCCAGACTAGCGGGAGAGTCACGACCCAGTACTTC. Translating gives CSLTQTSGRVTTQYF. Together with reference TRBV29-1 and TRBJ2-5, the CDR3 gives the full variable domain: SAVISQKPSRDICQRGTSLTIQCQVDSQVTMMFWYRQQPGQSLTLIATANQGSEATYESGFVIDKFPISRPNLTFSTLTVSNMSPEDSSIYLCSLTQTSGRVTTQYFGPGTRLLVL.

The chain couples TRBV5-1 to TRBJ2-2; 7 bases are a match to TRBD2. The V and J ends lost 4 bases and 6 bases, in that order; junction bases with no gene match: 3. CDR1 SGHRS and CDR2 YFSETQ come from the germline V gene. CDR3 length equals 13 residues. CDR3 nucleotides: TGCGCCAGCAGCGGGAGGGGCGCCGGGGAGCTGTTTTTT. It specifies CASSGRGAGELFF.

This clone came up a few times. The chain has TRBV5-6 and TRBJ2-6, with no clear D. This CDR3 region has 14 residues. V was trimmed by 4 bases and J by 1 base, leaving 6 bases between them. Germline V lookup: CDR1 SGHDT, CDR2 YYEEEE. The CDR3 reads CASSSSSGANVLTF. In DNA form, the CDR3 reads TGTGCCAGCAGCAGTAGTTCTGGGGCCAACGTCCTGACTTTC.

In DNA, the CDR3 is TGCGCCAGCAGCTTGGCCTTCGGCGGATCCTACGAGCAGTACTTC. It encodes CASSLAFGGSYEQYF. This chain connects TRBV5-1 to TRBJ2-7; D gene uncertain. CDR1 is SGHRS, CDR2 YFSETQ, per germline. The germline V and J ends were trimmed by 0 bases and 1 base, with 11 bases remaining between them. The CDR3 runs 15 residues. Based on the CDR3 plus reference TRBV5-1 and TRBJ2-7, the full variable domain is KAGVTQTPRYLIKTRGQQVTLSCSPISGHRSVSWYQQTPGQGLQFLFEYFSETQRNKGNFPGRFSGRQFSNSRSEMNVSTLELGDSALYLCASSLAFGGSYEQYFGPGTRLTVT.

The chain is built from TRBV28 and TRBJ1-1; TRBD1 might be the D (5 bases). Trimming removed 7 bases at V and 0 bases at J, with 15 bases between. This CDR3 comprises 15 residues. The germline CDR1 and CDR2 sequences are MDHEN and SYDVKM. The CDR3 region is CASKSPGLMNTEAFF. CDR3 bases: TGTGCCAGCAAGTCCCCAGGGCTGATGAACACTGAAGCTTTCTTT.

The chain combines TRBV6-6 with TRBJ1-5, with 10 nucleotides matching TRBD1. After removal of 4 bases from V and 1 base from J, the junction contained 4 bases not matched to a gene. CDR3 size: 16 residues. Germline-derived CDR1 and CDR2 are MNHNY and SVGAGI (reference sequence). CDR3 protein: CASSSTGGGSNQPQHF. CDR3 DNA: TGTGCCAGCAGTTCGACAGGGGGCGGGAGCAATCAGCCCCAGCATTTT.

This clone has more than one count but fewer than ten. The rearrangement joins TRBV6-6 to TRBJ1-2, with D perhaps TRBD1 (5 bases). This CDR3 region has 13 residues. V was shortened by 5 bases and J by 3 bases, with 10 bases between the two germline ends. Germline CDR1 is MNHNY and CDR2 is SVGAGI (reference sequence). This chain's CDR3 is CASSRQGDYGYTF. In DNA, the CDR3 is TGTGCCAGCAGTCGTCAGGGTGACTATGGCTACACCTTC.

This rearrangement joins TRBV15 to TRBJ2-4; TRBD2 matches 10 bases. The CDR3 covers 17 residues. With V trimmed by 1 base and J by 9 bases, 12 bases remained unmatched. The germline V gene encodes CDR1 LNHNV and CDR2 YYDKDF (reference sequence). The CDR3 loop is CATSRVQLAGVVTIQYF. Written as DNA, the CDR3 is TGTGCCACCAGCAGAGTTCAGCTAGCGGGAGTGGTTACCATTCAGTACTTC.

This clone was counted between two and nine times. The chain couples TRBV23-1 to TRBJ2-3; 10 bases line up with TRBD2. TRBV23-1 is given ORF status, its function remaining uncertain. V trimming: 3 bases; J trimming: 4 bases; junction bases outside the gene matches: 10. The CDR3 is made up of 17 amino acids. The CDR3, as DNA: TGCGCCAGCAGTCACCCCACTTCTAGCGGGAGTTCAGATACGCAGTATTTT. Its translation: CASSHPTSSGSSDTQYF.

The J gene is TRBJ2-7, the V gene TRBV6-5, with no clear D. CDR3 length equals 13 residues. V was shortened by 3 bases and J by 7 bases, with 13 bases between the two germline ends. CDR1 is MNHEY, CDR2 SVGAGI, per germline. The CDR3 DNA reads TGTGCCAGCAGTTATGACCCCTCCGGGGAGCAGTACTTC. This codes for CASSYDPSGEQYF.

This chain joins TRBV7-8 and TRBJ2-7; 12 bases fit TRBD1. Trimming took 8 bases from V and 4 from J; bases not matched to a gene: 9. The CDR3 has 15 amino acids. In germline, CDR1 is SGHVS, CDR2 FQNEAQ. Written as DNA, the CDR3 is TGTGCCAGCGCGGGCCTGGGACAGGGGGCGTACGAGCAGTACTTC. The encoded protein is CASAGLGQGAYEQYF.

The gene calls are TRBV27 and TRBJ2-5; D possibly corresponds to TRBD1 (7 bases). This CDR3 spans 16 amino acids. V was trimmed by 5 bases and J by 3 bases, leaving 19 bases between them. Germline V gene sequence: CDR1 MNHEY, CDR2 SMNVEV (reference sequence). The CDR3 here is CASSHHRGLKKETQYF. For the CDR3, the DNA is TGTGCCAGCAGTCATCACAGGGGACTCAAAAAAGAGACCCAGTACTTC.